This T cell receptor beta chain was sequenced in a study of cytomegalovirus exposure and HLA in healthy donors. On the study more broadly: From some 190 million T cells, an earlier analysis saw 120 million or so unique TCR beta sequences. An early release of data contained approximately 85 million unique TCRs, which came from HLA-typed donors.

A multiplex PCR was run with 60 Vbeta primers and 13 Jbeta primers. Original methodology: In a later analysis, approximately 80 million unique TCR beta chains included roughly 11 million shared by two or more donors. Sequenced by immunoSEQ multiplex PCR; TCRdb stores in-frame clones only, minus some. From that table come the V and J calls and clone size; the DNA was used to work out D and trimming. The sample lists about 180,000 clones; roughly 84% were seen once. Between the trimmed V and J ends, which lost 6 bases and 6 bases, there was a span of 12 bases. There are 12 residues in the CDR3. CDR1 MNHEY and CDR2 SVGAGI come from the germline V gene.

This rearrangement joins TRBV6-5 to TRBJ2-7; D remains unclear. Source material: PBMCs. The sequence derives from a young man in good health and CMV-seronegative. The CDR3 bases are TGTGCCAGCAGCCTAGGAGTAGGCGAGCAGTACTTC. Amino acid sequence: CASSLGVGEQYF.